Following are 31 T cell receptor beta chains from one sample sequenced in a study of breast tumors, draining lymph nodes, adjacent tissues. The lymph nodes were axillary draining lymph nodes from breast cancer patients. From the multiplex PCR reads, TCRdb called clonotypes with MiXCR, one entry per CDR3 protein. The sample comprises fewer than 200,000 distinct CDR3 sequences, roughly 30% of which are singletons, and 3.5% to 4.5% rests with the top ten. The sample was axillary lymph node tissue. The origin of the receptors is a female donor with breast cancer. Some clones in this sample may be carry-over from other donors' samples.

In this sample, this clonotype turned up many times. J is TRBJ1-2 and V is TRBV29-1; the D is unclear. This CDR3 has 14 residues. The V gene lost 0 bases and the J gene lost 6 bases, with 14 bases spanning the gap. The germline CDR1 and CDR2 sequences are SQVTM and ANQGSEA. CDR3 loop: CSVEDPSVRHGYTF. The CDR3 coding sequence is TGCAGCGTTGAAGATCCGTCAGTTCGCCATGGCTACACCTTC.

As regards this clonotype: This may come from a read error, since a much larger clone is one base off. The J gene is TRBJ1-1, the V gene TRBV29-1, with TRBD1 identical over 7 bases. Germline V lookup: CDR1 SQVTM, CDR2 ANQGSEA. The CDR3 covers 12 residues. CDR3 protein: CSVGGTDTEALF. In DNA form, the CDR3 reads TGCAGCGTTGGAGGGACAGACACTGAAGCTCTCTTT. Together with reference TRBV29-1 and TRBJ1-1, the CDR3 gives the full variable domain: SAVISQKPSRDICQRGTSLTIQCQVDSQVTMMFWYRQQPGQSLTLIATANQGSEATYESGFVIDKFPISRPNLTFSTLTVSNMSPEDSSIYLCSVGGTDTEALFGQGTRLTVV.

This clonotype came up many times. CDR3 nucleotides: TGCAGTGCTAGACATAGCAATCAGCCCCAGCATTTT. Protein: CSARHSNQPQHF. The V gene is TRBV20-1, the J gene TRBJ1-5, with D unresolved. CDR3 size: 12 residues. The germline V gene has CDR1 DFQATT and CDR2 SNEGSKA (reference sequence). The V end was cut by 2 bases, the J end by 0 bases, with 2 bases between.

This clonotype came up many times. This sequence joins TRBV20-1 and TRBJ2-2; perhaps TRBD2 as D (6 bases). V gave up 5 bases and J gave up 0 bases, with 16 bases separating them. Germline CDR1 reads DFQATT; CDR2 reads SNEGSKA (reference sequence). The CDR3 covers 16 residues. CDR3 amino acids: CSAPLYGTANTGELFF. CDR3 coding DNA: TGCAGTGCTCCCCTTTATGGGACTGCGAACACCGGGGAGCTGTTTTTT.

Concerning this clonotype itself: A much larger clone is a single base away; this may be a read error. This rearrangement joins TRBV7-2 to TRBJ2-5, with a weak D call TRBD2 (6 bases). The CDR3 has 15 residues. Germline V gene sequence: CDR1 SGHTA, CDR2 FQGNSA. The CDR3 loop reads CASSVGTGYQETQHF. Here the CDR3 DNA reads TGTGCCAGCAGTGTAGGGACTGGGTACCAAGAGACCCAGCACTTC.

As for this clonotype: With a much larger clone just one base away, this may be a read error. V and J are TRBV12-3 or TRBV12-4 and TRBJ1-2, with a possible D match to TRBD1 (6 bases). CDR3 size: 13 residues. The DNA for the CDR3 is TGTGCCAGCAGCCCCGGGAGGGGGTCTGGCTACGCCTTC. It translates to CASSPGRGSGYAF.

This clonotype was observed at least ten times. Written as DNA, the CDR3 is TGTGCCAGCAACCTTAGCGGTTGGGTTGGTGAGCAGTTCTTC. As protein: CASNLSGWVGEQFF. V gene TRBV7-6 combines with J gene TRBJ2-1; perhaps TRBD2 as D (6 bases). V shed 7 bases and J shed 9 bases, with 19 bases lying between them. The germline V gene encodes CDR1 SGHVS and CDR2 FNYEAQ. CDR3 length: 14 residues.

The chain couples TRBV6-2 or TRBV6-3 to TRBJ2-5; D is undetermined. CDR1 and CDR2 (germline): MNHEY, SVGEGT. Between the trimmed V and J ends, which lost 2 bases and 1 base, there was a span of 17 bases. The CDR3 spans 17 residues. The CDR3 region has the DNA TGTGCCAGCAGTTACGGATATGGGTCGGGTATCCAAGAGACCCAGTACTTC. It translates to CASSYGYGSGIQETQYF.

This clonotype was counted between two and nine times. The CDR3 spells CASSFWPWALVSSYNEQFF. The CDR3 region has the DNA TGTGCCAGCAGTTTCTGGCCCTGGGCCCTAGTAAGCTCCTACAATGAGCAGTTCTTC. This chain connects TRBV12-3 or TRBV12-4 to TRBJ2-1, with D hard to call. The CDR3 spans 19 residues. Trimming cost V 3 bases and J 0 bases, with 21 bases left between them.

The chain combines TRBV11-1 with TRBJ2-1; the D gene is possibly TRBD1 (5 bases). Trimming removed 4 bases at V and 7 bases at J, with 17 bases between. The CDR3 loop spans 15 amino acids. Germline CDR1 and CDR2: SGHAT and FQDESV (reference sequence). CDR3 DNA: TGTGCCAGCAGCTCGCCATACAGGACCTCTAATGAGCAGTTCTTC. Residues: CASSSPYRTSNEQFF.

As regards this clonotype: The conserved final phenylalanine or tryptophan is absent from the CDR3, which likely points to a read error. Because the CDR3's place on the DNA is in doubt, the DNA is left out and the CDR3 is given as listed by TCRdb. This chain's CDR3 is CAIERDLQTGTS. The V gene is TRBV11-2, the J gene TRBJ2-5; TRBD2 was called by the table and not checked on the DNA. A total of 12 residues make up the CDR3, ends included. CDR1 is SGHAT, CDR2 FQNNGV, per germline.

This clonotype has a count of ten or more. The chain couples TRBV30 to TRBJ2-1, with 7 positions matching TRBD1. The CDR3 has 13 amino acids. Germline CDR1 reads GTSNPN; CDR2 reads SVGIG (reference sequence). Trimming at V came to 3 bases and at J to 5 bases, leaving 4 bases not matched to a gene. CDR3 DNA sequence: TGTGCCTGGAGCCCAGGGACAGACAATGAGCAGTTCTTC. Encoded protein: CAWSPGTDNEQFF.

The sample holds many counts of this clonotype. The V call is TRBV4-1, the J call TRBJ2-1; TRBD2 is a possible D gene (5 bases). This CDR3 contains 14 residues. Germline V gives CDR1 MGHRA, CDR2 YSYEKL. The V gene lost 0 bases and the J gene lost 6 bases, with 9 bases spanning the gap. CDR3 amino acids: CASSQDEGRNEQFF. The CDR3, as DNA: TGCGCCAGCAGCCAAGATGAGGGTCGCAATGAGCAGTTCTTC.

Notes on this clonotype: A much larger clone differs by one base, so this may be a read error. Because it lacks the conserved phenylalanine or tryptophan at the end, this CDR3 is likely a read error. The rearrangement joins TRBV19 to TRBJ2-5; TRBD2 matches at 8 bases. V was pared by 5 bases and J by 9 bases, with 5 bases of the junction left unmatched. Germline CDR1 and CDR2: LNHDA and SQIVND (reference sequence). The CDR3 covers 12 residues. In DNA, the CDR3 is TGTGCCAGTAGTCGGGGGGGTGGGGCCCAGTACTCC. This translates into CASSRGGGAQYS.

The V call is TRBV4-1, the J call TRBJ2-1; TRBD2 matches 8 bases. Germline V gives CDR1 MGHRA, CDR2 YSYEKL. The J segment lost 9 bases and the V segment lost 0 bases, leaving 25 bases of the junction unmatched. This CDR3 has 21 amino acids. CDR3 in DNA: TGCGCCAGCAGCCAAGATTTTATCCCGTCCGTGGTCGGGGGGGCTTTCACTGAGCAGTTCTTC. Translating it yields CASSQDFIPSVVGGAFTEQFF.

Remarks on this clonotype: This CDR3 fails to terminate in the conserved phenylalanine or tryptophan, so it likely reflects a read error. It is unclear where the CDR3 begins or ends on the DNA, so no DNA is shown, and the CDR3 is as TCRdb lists it. The chain couples TRBV19 to TRBJ1-6. Germline assignment: CDR1 LNHDA and CDR2 SQIVND (reference sequence). The CDR3 sequence runs 14 residues, both termini included. The CDR3 protein is CASIPRAGRFTTNY.

This clonotype appeared many times. The chain joins TRBV11-2 to TRBJ1-2; TRBD1 matches at 10 bases. CDR1 and CDR2 from the germline V gene are SGHAT and FQNNGV. This CDR3 contains 13 residues. Trimming removed 6 bases from V and 2 bases from J; junction bases left unmatched: 0. Here the CDR3 DNA reads TGTGCCAGCAGGGGACAGGGGAACTATGGCTACACCTTC. Translated, it gives CASRGQGNYGYTF.

Ten or more counts support this clonotype. V is TRBV10-3 and J is TRBJ2-2; TRBD1 might be the D (5 bases). Between the trimmed V and J ends, which lost 5 bases and 0 bases, there was a span of 16 bases. Per germline, CDR1 ENHRY and CDR2 SYGVKD. This CDR3 is 17 amino acids long. CDR3 coding DNA: TGTGCCATCAGTCCTTCGGACACCTCCGCGAACACCGGGGAGCTGTTTTTT. The encoded protein is CAISPSDTSANTGELFF.

The chain uses TRBV20-1 and TRBJ1-1; D remains unclear. V dropped 5 bases and J dropped 4 bases, with 11 bases sitting between them. The CDR3 spans 12 residues. Per germline, CDR1 DFQATT and CDR2 SNEGSKA (reference sequence). CDR3 sequence: CSADEGITEAFF. The CDR3 DNA reads TGCAGTGCTGACGAAGGTATCACTGAAGCTTTCTTT.

The V gene is TRBV6-6, the J gene TRBJ1-4; possible D gene TRBD1, 5 bases. The CDR3 contains 15 residues. From germline, CDR1 is MNHNY and CDR2 SVGAGI (reference sequence). Trimming removed 5 bases at V and 10 bases at J, with 20 bases between. Here the CDR3 reads CASSPAGGISGKLFF. DNA for the CDR3: TGTGCCAGCAGTCCCGCCGGGGGAATATCTGGAAAACTGTTTTTT.

This clonotype was recorded at least ten times. The CDR3 reads CASGMGQLGNTIYF. The CDR3 bases are TGTGCTAGTGGTATGGGACAGCTTGGAAACACCATATATTTT. This chain uses TRBV12-5 with TRBJ1-3; 7 nucleotides line up with TRBD1. Germline loops: CDR1 LGHNT, CDR2 FRNRAP. V shed 5 bases and J 3 bases; nucleotides not matched to a gene: 4. The length of the CDR3 is 14 residues.

Ten or more counts support this clonotype. The V call is TRBV6-1, the J call TRBJ1-5; D uncertain. Trimming took off 3 bases at V and 2 bases at J, with 14 bases between the two ends. The CDR3 is 16 residues long. Germline V gives CDR1 MNHNS, CDR2 SASEGT. The CDR3, as DNA: TGTGCCAGCAGTGAGGACGGCCCGGCCGGCAATCAGCCCCAGCATTTT. Protein: CASSEDGPAGNQPQHF.

The chain is built from TRBV27 and TRBJ2-7; D may be TRBD2 (6 bases). The CDR3 is made up of 14 amino acids. Germline V gene sequence: CDR1 MNHEY, CDR2 SMNVEV (reference sequence). The germline V and J ends were trimmed by 3 bases and 2 bases, with 11 bases remaining between them. CDR3 sequence: CASSFGSGAYEQYF. The CDR3 coding sequence is TGTGCCAGCAGTTTCGGTAGCGGTGCCTACGAGCAGTACTTC.

This clonotype was counted many times. CDR3: CASSPGAGADYGYTF. CDR3 coding DNA: TGCGCCAGCAGCCCTGGGGCAGGGGCGGACTATGGCTACACCTTC. The chain combines TRBV5-1 with TRBJ1-2; TRBD1 might be the D (6 bases). Germline assignment: CDR1 SGHRS and CDR2 YFSETQ. CDR3 length: 15 amino acids. Trimming shortened V by 4 bases and J by 3 bases, and 16 bases separated the two germline ends.

This clonotype was counted at least ten times. The rearrangement uses TRBV4-2 and TRBJ2-3, with 9 bases fitting TRBD2. Per germline, CDR1 LGHNA and CDR2 YNFKEQ. The ends lost 1 base at V and 2 bases at J; junction bases unmatched: 4. The CDR3 is 16 residues long. CDR3 sequence: CASSQVASGITDTQYF. The CDR3 DNA sequence: TGTGCCAGCAGCCAAGTCGCTAGCGGGATCACAGATACGCAGTATTTT.

This clonotype was seen at least ten times. The chain has TRBV7-3 and TRBJ2-1, with a weak D call TRBD2 (5 bases). The germline CDR1 and CDR2 sequences are SGHTA and FQGTGA. The ends were cut back, 5 bases at V and 4 bases at J, with 12 bases in the middle. CDR3 length equals 14 residues. CDR3 in amino acids: CASSPTRNYNEQFF. The CDR3, as DNA: TGTGCCAGCAGCCCCACTAGAAATTACAATGAGCAGTTCTTC.

In regard to this clonotype: A read error is possible here, since a much larger clone lies one base away. V and J are TRBV19 and TRBJ1-2, with D hard to call. This CDR3 has 12 residues. CDR1 is LNHDA and CDR2 is SQIVND in the germline V gene (reference sequence). The CDR3 loop reads CASGMGSYGYTF. As DNA, the CDR3 is TGTGCCAGTGGTATGGGCAGCTATGGCTACACCTTC.

This clonotype was detected ten times or more. The chain has TRBV19 and TRBJ2-3, with D unresolved. The CDR3 has 14 residues. Germline CDR1 is LNHDA and CDR2 is SQIVND (reference sequence). V was trimmed by 4 bases and J by 3 bases, leaving 11 bases between them. CDR3 coding DNA: TGTGCCAGTAGTAACATAGGCGTGACAGATACGCAGTATTTT. It is translated as CASSNIGVTDTQYF.

As for this clonotype: A read error may account for a junction end that differs from germline. This chain links TRBV20-1 with TRBJ1-2; the match to TRBD1 covers 7 bases. The J call may be mistaken, given a closer DNA end match to TRBJ2-7. Germline V CDR1 and CDR2: DFQATT, SNEGSKA (reference sequence). The CDR3 has 14 amino acids. The CDR3 DNA reads as TGCACTGCTAGGGATCACGATAGGGGGCAAGAGCAGTACTTC. Protein: CTARDHDRGQEQYF.

This clonotype came up many times. J is TRBJ2-2 and V is TRBV7-8, with TRBD2 as a possible D gene (6 bases). Trimming removed 3 bases from V and 4 bases from J, with 18 bases in between. Germline-derived CDR1 and CDR2 are SGHVS and FQNEAQ. The CDR3 runs to 17 residues. CDR3 sequence reads: CASSFSVVSGGTGELFF. The CDR3 DNA is TGTGCCAGCAGCTTCAGCGTAGTTTCCGGGGGCACCGGGGAGCTGTTTTTT.

This clonotype occurred many times. The chain is built from TRBV19 and TRBJ2-7; TRBD1 matches at 10 bases. V was clipped by 3 bases and J by 2 bases; unmatched bases: 4. The CDR3 runs 15 residues. The germline V gene has CDR1 LNHDA and CDR2 SQIVND (reference sequence). CDR3 coding DNA: TGTGCCAGTAGTATTGGGGACAGGGGAACCTACGAGCAGTACTTC. The encoded protein is CASSIGDRGTYEQYF. Full variable domain (outside the CDR3, taken from reference TRBV19 and TRBJ2-7): DGGITQSPKYLFRKEGQNVTLSCEQNLNHDAMYWYRQDPGQGLRLIYYSQIVNDFQKGDIAEGYSVSREKKESFPLTVTSAQKNPTAFYLCASSIGDRGTYEQYFGPGTRLTVT.